The entry below describes one T cell receptor beta chain. Its antigen is not identified. The CDR3 totals 13 residues. Germline lookup yields CDR1 PRHDT and CDR2 FYEKMQ (reference sequence). Healthy people donating bone marrow made up the donors. The sample is drawn from a study of cytomegalovirus exposure and HLA in healthy donors. Notes on the study in general: The study flagged around 160 TCR beta chains as cytomegalovirus-associated. Among the most significant clusters, several appeared linked to common viral pathogens in a later analysis.

PCR used 60 Vbeta primers and 13 Jbeta primers. The repertoire was sequenced with immunoSEQ multiplex PCR; TCRdb's copy has only in-frame clones and lacks some. Of approximately 190,000 clones in the sample, about 83% were seen once. The sample comprised PBMCs. The clonotype comes from a man between 35 and 55 years old in good health and CMV-seropositive. The rearrangement uses TRBV13 and TRBJ2-5; no reliable D call. The J call is doubtful: the DNA matches TRBJ2-7 better. The CDR3 spells CASSNTRSYEQYF. The CDR3 DNA reads TGTGCCAGCAGCAACACCCGGAGCTACGAGCAGTACTTC.